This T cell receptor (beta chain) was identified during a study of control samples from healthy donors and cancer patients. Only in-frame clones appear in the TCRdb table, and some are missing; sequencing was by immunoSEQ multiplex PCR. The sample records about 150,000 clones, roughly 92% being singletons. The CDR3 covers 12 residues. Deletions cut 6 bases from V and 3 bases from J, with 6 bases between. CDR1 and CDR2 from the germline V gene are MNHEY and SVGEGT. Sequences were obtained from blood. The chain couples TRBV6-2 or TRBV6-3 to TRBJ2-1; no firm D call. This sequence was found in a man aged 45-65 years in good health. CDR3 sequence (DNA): TGTGCCAGCAGCAAAGGCTACAATGAGCAGTTCTTC. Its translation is CASSKGYNEQFF.